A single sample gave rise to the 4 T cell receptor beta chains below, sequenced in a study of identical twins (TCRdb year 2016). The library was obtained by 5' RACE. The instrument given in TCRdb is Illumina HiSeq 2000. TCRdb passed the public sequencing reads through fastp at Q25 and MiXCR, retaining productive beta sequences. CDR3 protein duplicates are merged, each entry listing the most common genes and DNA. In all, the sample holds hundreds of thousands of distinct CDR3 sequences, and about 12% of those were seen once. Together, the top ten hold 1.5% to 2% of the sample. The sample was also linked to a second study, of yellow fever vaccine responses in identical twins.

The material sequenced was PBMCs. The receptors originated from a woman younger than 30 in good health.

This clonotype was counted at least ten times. In DNA form, the CDR3 reads TGTGCCAGCAGCCTCGGGACAGGGCCTGAGCAGTTCTTC. Its translation: CASSLGTGPEQFF. This chain uses TRBV7-9 with TRBJ2-1, with TRBD1 matching over 9 bases. V gave up 5 bases and J gave up 9 bases; unmatched junction bases: 5. This CDR3 has 13 amino acids. CDR1 is SEHNR, CDR2 FQNEAQ, per germline (reference sequence).

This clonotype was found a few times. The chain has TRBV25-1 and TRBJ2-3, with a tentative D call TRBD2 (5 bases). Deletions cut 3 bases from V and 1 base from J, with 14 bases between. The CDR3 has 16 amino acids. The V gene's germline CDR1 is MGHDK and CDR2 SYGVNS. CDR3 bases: TGTGCCAGCAGTGAGGTCCTAGATAGCGGCACAGATACGCAGTATTTT. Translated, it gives CASSEVLDSGTDTQYF.

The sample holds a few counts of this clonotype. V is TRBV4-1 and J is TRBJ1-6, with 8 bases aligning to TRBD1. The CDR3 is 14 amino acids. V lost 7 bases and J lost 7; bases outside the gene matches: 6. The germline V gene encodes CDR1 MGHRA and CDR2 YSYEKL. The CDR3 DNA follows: TGCGCCAGCACTTGGGGACAGGTCAATTCACCCCTCCACTTT. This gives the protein CASTWGQVNSPLHF.

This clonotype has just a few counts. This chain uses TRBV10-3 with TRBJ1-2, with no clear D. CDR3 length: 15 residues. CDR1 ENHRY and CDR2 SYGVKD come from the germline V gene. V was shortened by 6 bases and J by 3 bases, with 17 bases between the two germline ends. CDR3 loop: CAIRTSRPRDYGYTF. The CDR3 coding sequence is TGTGCCATCAGGACGTCGCGACCGAGGGACTATGGCTACACCTTC.